These 16 T cell receptor beta chains originate from one sample sequenced in a study of control samples from healthy donors and cancer patients. TCRdb's table, derived via immunoSEQ multiplex PCR, lists solely in-frame clones and lacks some. The listing contains roughly 200,000 clones. The sample consisted of blood. The origin of the receptors is a woman under 40 in good health.

The V gene is TRBV3-1 (or the pseudogene TRBV3-2), the J gene TRBJ2-7; 8 bases align to TRBD2. Germline values: CDR1 LGHDT, CDR2 YNNKEL (reference sequence). There are 14 residues in the CDR3. Germline trimming cut 5 bases from V and 7 bases from J; bases unmatched to any gene: 10. CDR3 in amino acids: CASSGGRGAQEQYF. DNA of the CDR3: TGTGCCAGCAGCGGAGGGCGGGGGGCCCAAGAGCAGTACTTC.

The chain combines TRBV5-4 with TRBJ1-3; unclear D gene. This CDR3 comprises 12 residues. V was pared by 0 bases and J by 6 bases, with 4 bases between. Germline V gives CDR1 SGHNT, CDR2 YYREEE (reference sequence). CDR3 nucleotide sequence: TGTGCCAGCAGCTTGGATGAAAACACCATATATTTT. Encoded protein: CASSLDENTIYF.

The chain joins TRBV5-1 to TRBJ1-5, with no clear D. The CDR3 consists of 15 residues. Germline V gene data show CDR1 as SGHRS and CDR2 as YFSETQ. V shed 0 bases and J shed 0 bases, with 7 bases lying between them. The CDR3 DNA sequence: TGCGCCAGCAGCTTGGTGCCAGATAGCAATCAGCCCCAGCATTTT. Translation gives CASSLVPDSNQPQHF.

The chain links TRBV12-2 to TRBJ1-5; TRBD1 was called by the table and not checked on the DNA. TRBV12-2 is a listed pseudogene. CDR3 length: 15 residues. The DNA for the CDR3 is TGTGCAAGTCGCCTGACAGGGGAGAGAGGAACGTCCCAGCATTTT. Amino acids: CASRLTGERGTSQHF.

This rearrangement joins TRBV30 to TRBJ2-6; 7 nucleotides align to TRBD1. The germline CDR1 and CDR2 sequences are GTSNPN and SVGIG (reference sequence). The CDR3 extends over 15 amino acids. The J segment lost 0 bases and the V segment lost 5 bases, leaving 4 bases of the junction unmatched. DNA of the CDR3: TGTGCCTGGTCGACAGGGATCTCTGGGGCCAACGTCCTGACTTTC. It yields the protein CAWSTGISGANVLTF.

The chain is built from TRBV2 and TRBJ2-5; D uncertain. CDR1 is SNHLY, CDR2 FYNNEI, per germline. CDR3 length equals 13 residues. The V end was cut by 2 bases, the J end by 5 bases, with 9 bases between. CDR3 amino acids: CASSELLVETQYF. The CDR3 DNA sequence: TGTGCCAGCAGTGAACTATTGGTGGAGACCCAGTACTTC.

This rearrangement joins TRBV9 to TRBJ1-5; perhaps TRBD1 as D (6 bases). The germline CDR1 and CDR2 sequences are SGDLS and YYNGEE. This CDR3 has 15 amino acids. V was trimmed by 3 bases and J by 2 bases, leaving 12 bases between them. The CDR3 region is CASSAQGFGNQPQHF. The CDR3 region has the DNA TGTGCCAGCAGCGCTCAGGGGTTCGGCAATCAGCCCCAGCATTTT.

Concerning this clone: At one boundary the junction diverges from the germline segment, which might be a read error. The chain couples TRBV7-7 to TRBJ2-5; 13 nucleotides align to TRBD2. Germline CDR1 reads SSHAT; CDR2 reads FNYEAQ (reference sequence). CDR3 size: 16 residues. CDR3 amino acids: CASSQGLAGFQETQYF. Here the CDR3 DNA reads TGTGCTAGCAGCCAGGGACTAGCGGGGTTCCAAGAGACCCAGTACTTC.

This chain joins TRBV30 and TRBJ2-2; D perhaps matches TRBD2 (6 bases). In germline, CDR1 is GTSNPN, CDR2 SVGIG (reference sequence). The CDR3 spans 14 residues. V was shortened by 4 bases and J by 6 bases, with 15 bases between the two germline ends. In nucleotides, the CDR3 is TGTGCCTGGATTTCGGGGGTGGGAGCCGGGGAGCTGTTTTTT. Translation gives CAWISGVGAGELFF.

The chain uses TRBV3-1 (or the pseudogene TRBV3-2) and TRBJ2-3; 11 bases are shared with TRBD2. V lost 0 bases and J lost 3; bases outside the gene matches: 5. There are 17 residues in the CDR3. Germline CDR1 is LGHDT and CDR2 is YNNKEL (reference sequence). CDR3 region: CASSQEWLAGGTDTQYF. CDR3 nucleotide sequence: TGTGCCAGCAGCCAAGAGTGGCTAGCGGGGGGAACAGATACGCAGTATTTT.

The rearrangement uses TRBV24-1 and TRBJ2-2, with 7 bases identical to TRBD1. This CDR3 contains 14 residues. The J segment lost 6 bases and the V segment lost 5 bases, leaving 5 bases of the junction unmatched. From germline, CDR1 is KGHDR and CDR2 SFDVKD. The CDR3 sequence: CATSAATGPGELFF. DNA of the CDR3: TGTGCCACCAGTGCCGCGACAGGGCCCGGGGAGCTGTTTTTT.

V gene TRBV4-2 combines with J gene TRBJ2-1; possibly TRBD2 for D (6 bases). Germline CDR1 is LGHNA and CDR2 is YNFKEQ. V lost 0 bases, J lost 0 bases, and 9 bases lay in between. The CDR3 has 16 amino acids. CDR3 coding DNA: TGTGCCAGCAGCCAAGATCGGCGGGGCTCCTACAATGAGCAGTTCTTC. Amino acid sequence: CASSQDRRGSYNEQFF.

The chain is built from TRBV24-1 and TRBJ2-3; weak D call: TRBD2 (5 bases). V gave up 6 bases and J gave up 4 bases, with 13 bases separating them. CDR1 is KGHDR and CDR2 is SFDVKD in the germline V gene. The CDR3 has 14 amino acids. CDR3 sequence: CATSNFGMADTQYF. The CDR3 bases are TGTGCCACCAGTAACTTCGGGATGGCAGATACGCAGTATTTT.

The chain carries TRBV5-1 and TRBJ1-2, with 8 bases lining up with TRBD1. The CDR3 consists of 11 residues. Germline V gene lookup returns CDR1 SGHRS and CDR2 YFSETQ. The CDR3 coding sequence is TGCGCACCCGCCAGGGGGCCGGGCTACACCTTC. Protein: CAPARGPGYTF.

In DNA, the CDR3 is TGTGCCAGCGGCGTGACAGGGCGGATGAACACTGAAGCTTTCTTT. Protein sequence: CASGVTGRMNTEAFF. The chain is built from TRBV3-1 (or the pseudogene TRBV3-2) and TRBJ1-1; 7 bases map to TRBD1. V trimming: 8 bases; J trimming: 0 bases; junction bases outside the gene matches: 9. Germline V gives CDR1 LGHDT, CDR2 YNNKEL (reference sequence). The CDR3 is 15 residues long.

The V gene is TRBV3-1 (or the pseudogene TRBV3-2), the J gene TRBJ1-2, with D hard to call. The V gene's germline CDR1 is LGHDT and CDR2 YNNKEL (reference sequence). This CDR3 spans 15 amino acids. Trimming left V 1 base short and J 2 bases short, with 11 bases between. The CDR3 nucleotides are TGTGCCAGCAGCCAAGGGTCGTCGTACAACTATGGCTACACCTTC. Protein product: CASSQGSSYNYGYTF.